Presented here are 7 T cell receptor beta chains from one specimen sequenced in a study of T cells in Graves' hyperthyroidism and ophthalmopathy. RNA transcripts yielded amplified TCR beta CDR3 regions. The TCR CDR3 first-round RT-PCR relied on the HTBI primer set. Each CDR3 protein is one row after TCRdb ran MiXCR on the multiplex PCR reads. The sample lists around 600,000 distinct CDR3 sequences; 45% were seen once. The sample comprised peripheral blood or thyroid tissue (not recorded which). These TCRs come from an adult man with Graves' disease, either hyperthyroidism or ophthalmopathy (not recorded which).

This clonotype was observed many times. J is TRBJ2-7 and V is TRBV29-1; 8 nucleotides align to TRBD1. Germline assignment: CDR1 SQVTM and CDR2 ANQGSEA. V was pared by 3 bases and J by 3 bases, with 4 bases of the junction left unmatched. The CDR3 covers 13 residues. The CDR3 region is CSVETGVDYEQYF. For the CDR3, the DNA is TGCAGCGTTGAGACAGGGGTGGACTACGAGCAGTACTTC.

V usage is TRBV7-9 and J usage is TRBJ1-5, with D unresolved. This CDR3 is built from 15 residues. The V end was cut by 5 bases, the J end by 2 bases, with 13 bases between. Germline-derived CDR1 and CDR2 are SEHNR and FQNEAQ (reference sequence). Here the CDR3 reads CASSQGGVGNQPQHF. The DNA for the CDR3 is TGTGCCAGCAGCCAAGGTGGGGTCGGCAATCAGCCCCAGCATTTT. The variable domain in full, with the rest retrieved from reference TRBV7-9 and TRBJ1-5, is DTGVSQNPRHKITKRGQNVTFRCDPISEHNRLYWYRQTLGQGPEFLTYFQNEAQLEKSRLLSDRFSAERPKGSFSTLEIQRTEQGDSAMYLCASSQGGVGNQPQHFGDGTRLSIL.

This clonotype has only a few counts. The chain combines TRBV12-3 or TRBV12-4 with TRBJ2-7; 7 positions agree with TRBD2. Trimming at V came to 3 bases and at J to 1 base, leaving 6 bases not matched to a gene. The CDR3 sequence is 15 residues long. The CDR3, as DNA: TGTGCCAGCAGTTTCCGCGGGAGTATGTCCTACGAGCAGTACTTC. This codes for CASSFRGSMSYEQYF.

V is TRBV29-1 and J is TRBJ1-4, with D possibly TRBD1 on 6 matching bases. The germline CDR1 and CDR2 sequences are SQVTM and ANQGSEA. The CDR3 sequence is 14 residues long. V was shortened by 1 base and J by 5 bases, with 11 bases between the two germline ends. The CDR3 sequence is CSVEGRQVNEKLFF. The CDR3 bases are TGCAGCGTTGAAGGGCGACAGGTGAATGAAAAACTGTTTTTT. Looking up the rest from reference TRBV29-1 and TRBJ1-4 gives the full variable domain: SAVISQKPSRDICQRGTSLTIQCQVDSQVTMMFWYRQQPGQSLTLIATANQGSEATYESGFVIDKFPISRPNLTFSTLTVSNMSPEDSSIYLCSVEGRQVNEKLFFGSGTQLSVL.

This clonotype was seen more than once but under ten times. V gene TRBV20-1 combines with J gene TRBJ2-2, with 8 bases identical to TRBD2. The CDR3 sequence is 15 residues long. The germline gives CDR1 DFQATT, CDR2 SNEGSKA (reference sequence). J was trimmed by 1 base and V by 0 bases; bases with no gene match: 1. This CDR3 is CSARDAGGNTGELFF. CDR3 coding DNA: TGCAGTGCTAGAGATGCGGGGGGGAACACCGGGGAGCTGTTTTTT.

The V call is TRBV20-1, the J call TRBJ2-5; 9 positions match TRBD1. In germline, CDR1 is DFQATT, CDR2 SNEGSKA (reference sequence). V trimming: 0 bases; J trimming: 5 bases; junction bases outside the gene matches: 7. CDR3 length equals 15 residues. The CDR3 DNA follows: TGCAGTGCTAGAGATCGGGTGGGACAGGGTGAGACCCAGTACTTC. This codes for CSARDRVGQGETQYF.

This clonotype was detected a few times. The genes are TRBV2 and TRBJ2-6; a weak D match, TRBD1 (6 bases). V was clipped by 4 bases and J by 0 bases, with 16 bases between them. The germline V gene has CDR1 SNHLY and CDR2 FYNNEI. The CDR3 extends over 18 amino acids. In nucleotides, the CDR3 is TGTGCCAGCAGTGCACCTACAGGGCTCCGCTCTGGGGCCAACGTCCTGACTTTC. Its translation is CASSAPTGLRSGANVLTF.